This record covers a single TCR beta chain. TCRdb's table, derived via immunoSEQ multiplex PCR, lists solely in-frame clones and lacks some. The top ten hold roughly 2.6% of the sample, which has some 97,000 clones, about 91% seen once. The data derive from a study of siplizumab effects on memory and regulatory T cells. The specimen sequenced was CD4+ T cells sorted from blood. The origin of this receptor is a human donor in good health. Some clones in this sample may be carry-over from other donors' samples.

As DNA, the CDR3 is TGTGCCAGCAGCTTATTAGTGAACACCGGGGAGCTGTTTTTT. It translates to CASSLLVNTGELFF. The chain couples TRBV7-3 to TRBJ2-2; D not resolved. Trimming shortened V by 2 bases and J by 1 base, and 5 bases separated the two germline ends. This CDR3 has 14 residues. Germline CDR1 reads SGHTA; CDR2 reads FQGTGA.